The 5 T cell receptor beta chains given below trace back to one sample, sequenced in a study of blood T cells in healthy people across ages. A sample-barcoded 5' primer and a J-beta primer mix were used in a second PCR of roughly 7 to 11 cycles. Using its own MiXCR run on the 5' RACE reads, TCRdb lists one record per CDR3 protein. The repertoire consists of approximately 400,000 distinct CDR3 sequences, with 50% to 60% occurring once and the leading ten covering under 65%. The material sequenced was blood. The source of these receptors is a man aged 60 to 69 in good health.

The chain combines TRBV5-6 with TRBJ2-7; TRBD1 aligns across 10 bases. The CDR3 sequence is 14 residues long. Unmatched junction bases numbered 5, after V lost 3 bases and J lost 5 bases. CDR1 is SGHDT and CDR2 is YYEEEE in the germline V gene. CDR3 in DNA: TGTGCCAGCAGCTGGGGACAGGGGATGGACGAGCAGTACTTC. It yields the protein CASSWGQGMDEQYF. The entire variable domain, with the rest obtained from reference TRBV5-6 and TRBJ2-7, is as follows: DAGVTQSPTHLIKTRGQQVTLRCSPKSGHDTVSWYQQALGQGPQFIFQYYEEEERQRGNFPDRFSGHQFPNYSSELNVNALLLGDSALYLCASSWGQGMDEQYFGPGTRLTVT.

Notes on this clonotype: This clone may be a read error of a much larger clone one base away. The chain has TRBV19 and TRBJ2-6, with D possibly being TRBD1 (6 bases). Looked up from germline, CDR1 is LNHDA and CDR2 is SQIVND (reference sequence). CDR3 size: 18 residues. This CDR3 reads CTSSFQGQTSSGANVLTF. In DNA, the CDR3 is TGTACCAGTAGTTTTCAAGGACAGACGAGCTCTGGGGCCAACGTCCTGACTTTC. Filled out from reference TRBV19 and TRBJ2-6, the complete variable domain reads DGGITQSPKYLFRKEGQNVTLSCEQNLNHDAMYWYRQDPGQGLRLIYYSQIVNDFQKGDIAEGYSVSREKKESFPLTVTSAQKNPTAFYLCTSSFQGQTSSGANVLTFGAGSRLTVL.

The chain joins TRBV7-2 to TRBJ2-4, with D perhaps matching TRBD2 (5 bases). The J call may be mistaken, given a closer DNA end match to TRBJ2-7. Germline V CDR1 and CDR2: SGHTA, FQGNSA. CDR3 size: 14 residues. CDR3 protein: CASSSRTVTYEQYF. For the CDR3, the DNA is TGTGCCAGCAGCTCCCGGACTGTAACCTACGAGCAGTACTTC.

This clonotype has more than one count but fewer than ten. The V and J genes are TRBV29-1 and TRBJ2-5; 7 positions match TRBD2. Germline values: CDR1 SQVTM, CDR2 ANQGSEA. The CDR3 extends over 13 amino acids. The trim removed 4 bases at V and 4 bases at J, leaving 6 bases unmatched. CDR3 sequence (DNA): TGCAGCGTTGGGGAGCGGGGATCAGAGACCCAGTACTTC. Translating it yields CSVGERGSETQYF.

For this clonotype: A read error may produce the germline difference seen at one junction end. The rearrangement joins TRBV5-5 to TRBJ1-2, with D tentatively TRBD1 (5 bases). The germline V gene encodes CDR1 SGHKS and CDR2 YYEKEE (reference sequence). The CDR3 spans 14 residues. The CDR3 coding sequence is TGTGCCAGCAGCTTGGTGGGGACTAACTATGACTACACCTTC. The encoded protein is CASSLVGTNYDYTF.